The 30 T cell receptor beta chains below were found in one sample sequenced in a study of regulatory T cells. Study conclusions and caveats: Hydrophobic residues at CDR3 positions 6 and 7 were enriched in conventional CD4+ T cells of CD3G-deficient patients.

No antigens are known for them. The PCR used 52 TRBV and 13 TRBJ primers. Using immunoSEQ multiplex PCR, the repertoire was profiled, and TCRdb retains in-frame clones only, with some absent. The table includes over 35,000 clones, approximately 90% detected once. What was sequenced was conventional CD4+ T cells sorted from blood. The receptors derive from a person between 18 and 30 years old with CD3G deficiency.

The rearrangement joins TRBV28 to TRBJ1-2; no clear D. This CDR3 has 12 amino acids. In germline, CDR1 is MDHEN, CDR2 SYDVKM. The V and J ends lost 6 bases and 4 bases respectively, with 9 bases between them. CDR3 sequence reads: CASSSGPYGYTF. The CDR3 nucleotides are TGTGCCAGCAGCTCCGGCCCCTATGGCTACACCTTC.

The chain uses TRBV10-3 and TRBJ2-7, with D tentatively TRBD1 (7 bases). Germline CDR1 ENHRY, CDR2 SYGVKD. Trimming pared 1 base from V and 7 bases from J, leaving 14 bases between. This CDR3 is 14 amino acids long. The CDR3 nucleotides are TGTGCCATCAGTGAGTTTGGGACAGCGGGTGAGCAGTACTTC. Translated, it gives CAISEFGTAGEQYF.

The J gene is TRBJ1-2, the V gene TRBV10-2; tentatively, D is TRBD1 (5 bases). V was cut by 6 bases and J by 7 bases, with 12 bases left in between. The CDR3 has 12 residues. Germline V gene data show CDR1 as WSHSY and CDR2 as SAAADI. CDR3 protein: CASSPGSFGYTF. The CDR3 DNA is TGCGCCAGCAGCCCAGGGTCTTTTGGCTACACCTTC.

The chain joins TRBV28 to TRBJ2-7; D remains unclear. Germline CDR1 and CDR2: MDHEN and SYDVKM. V was shortened by 1 base and J by 3 bases, with 13 bases between the two germline ends. CDR3 length equals 15 residues. The CDR3 coding sequence is TGTGCCAGCAGTTTATCCCTAAATATAGGCTACGAGCAGTACTTC. Amino acids: CASSLSLNIGYEQYF.

This chain connects TRBV11-2 to TRBJ2-7, with 7 positions matching TRBD1. The CDR3 extends over 12 amino acids. Germline CDR1 is SGHAT and CDR2 is FQNNGV. The J segment lost 4 bases and the V segment lost 4 bases, leaving 1 base of the junction unmatched. CDR3 in amino acids: CASSSRGYEQYF. The DNA for the CDR3 is TGTGCCAGCAGCTCCAGGGGGTACGAGCAGTACTTC.

CDR3 coding DNA: TGTGCCAGCAGCAACCCGGGACTGGAAAGACGGAATGAGCAGTTCTTC. Encoded protein: CASSNPGLERRNEQFF. The gene calls are TRBV7-2 and TRBJ2-1; maybe TRBD2 (6 bases). Between the trimmed V and J ends, which lost 5 bases and 7 bases, there was a span of 21 bases. The germline gives CDR1 SGHTA, CDR2 FQGNSA. CDR3 length equals 16 residues.

The V call is TRBV28, the J call TRBJ2-1; weak D call: TRBD2 (6 bases). Germline V lookup: CDR1 MDHEN, CDR2 SYDVKM. This CDR3 is 13 amino acids long. The V gene lost 10 bases and the J gene lost 7 bases, with 17 bases spanning the gap. The DNA of the CDR3 is TGTGCCACCTCTTCCGGGGGAGCGAATGAGCAGTTCTTC. Translating it yields CATSSGGANEQFF.

This clone has only a few counts. V gene TRBV18 combines with J gene TRBJ1-1; D ambiguous. Trimming removed 4 bases at V and 2 bases at J, with 8 bases between. The germline V gene has CDR1 KGHSH and CDR2 LQKENI. The CDR3 has 13 amino acids. CDR3 bases: TGTGCCAGCTCACTCGGGCTAAACACTGAAGCTTTCTTT. Translated, it gives CASSLGLNTEAFF.

This rearrangement joins TRBV5-1 to TRBJ2-7; D is ambiguous. Per the germline V gene, CDR1 is SGHRS and CDR2 is YFSETQ. The CDR3 is 14 residues long. The V and J ends lost 0 bases and 1 base respectively, with 8 bases between them. CDR3 DNA sequence: TGCGCCAGCAGCTTGGTTGGGCTTTCCTACGAGCAGTACTTC. Encoded protein: CASSLVGLSYEQYF.

Note on this clone: The germline gene is not matched at one end of the junction; a read error may be the cause. Additional DNA sequences in this sample encode the identical CDR3. The chain uses TRBV6-4 and TRBJ1-6; possibly TRBD1 for D (6 bases). Germline V gene lookup returns CDR1 MRHNA and CDR2 SNTAGT. The CDR3 runs 17 residues. CDR3 sequence: CAISPPDRKVWDSPLHF. The CDR3 DNA reads TGTGCCATCTCACCACCGGACAGAAAGGTGTGGGATTCACCCCTTCACTTT.

This sequence joins TRBV6-1 and TRBJ2-7, with TRBD1 matching 10 bases. Germline V gives CDR1 MNHNS, CDR2 SASEGT. The CDR3 is 13 residues long. Trimming cost V 8 bases and J 6 bases; bases outside gene matches: 7. The CDR3 reads CASAWDRGSEQYF. The CDR3 coding sequence is TGTGCCAGCGCGTGGGACAGGGGAAGCGAGCAGTACTTC.

The J gene is TRBJ2-7, the V gene TRBV10-3; D gene uncertain. V lost 0 bases to trimming and J lost 6 bases, with 6 bases between them. Germline CDR1 ENHRY, CDR2 SYGVKD. This CDR3 comprises 12 residues. The CDR3: CAISESQGEQYF. As DNA, the CDR3 is TGTGCCATCAGTGAGTCACAAGGCGAGCAGTACTTC.

The V call is TRBV28, the J call TRBJ1-1; D gene unclear. Germline loops: CDR1 MDHEN, CDR2 SYDVKM. Trimming removed 10 bases at V and 3 bases at J, with 12 bases between. This CDR3 comprises 12 residues. This CDR3 is CATKMTDTEAFF. Here the CDR3 DNA reads TGTGCCACCAAAATGACGGACACTGAAGCTTTCTTT.

This clone has only one observation. The chain couples TRBV28 to TRBJ2-1, with D uncertain. Germline loops: CDR1 MDHEN, CDR2 SYDVKM. The germline V and J ends were trimmed by 2 bases and 6 bases, with 11 bases remaining between them. CDR3 length: 14 residues. The CDR3 spells CASSLLQVANEQFF. The CDR3 DNA sequence: TGTGCCAGCAGTTTACTCCAGGTAGCCAATGAGCAGTTCTTC.

The V call is TRBV5-1, the J call TRBJ1-1; weak D call: TRBD1 (5 bases). Trimming stripped 6 bases from V and 4 bases from J, with 16 bases between. The CDR3 consists of 14 residues. The germline V gene has CDR1 SGHRS and CDR2 YFSETQ. CDR3 amino acids: CASKGGSGTTEAFF. In DNA form, the CDR3 reads TGCGCCAGCAAGGGAGGGTCAGGGACCACTGAAGCTTTCTTT.

The J gene is TRBJ2-3, the V gene TRBV10-2; 7 bases agree with TRBD1. V was pared by 7 bases and J by 3 bases, with 4 bases of the junction left unmatched. The CDR3 runs 13 residues. Germline V CDR1 and CDR2: WSHSY, SAAADI. The CDR3 DNA reads as TGCGCCAGCAAGGGGGCGCGAACAGATACGCAGTATTTT. Translating gives CASKGARTDTQYF.

The CDR3 spells CASSLGGSLDTQYF. The CDR3 nucleotides read TGCGCCAGCAGCTTGGGGGGCAGCCTAGATACGCAGTATTTT. V usage is TRBV5-1 and J usage is TRBJ2-3, with D possibly TRBD1 on 5 matching bases. Trimming left V 0 bases short and J 5 bases short, with 10 bases between. The germline V gene encodes CDR1 SGHRS and CDR2 YFSETQ. The CDR3 covers 14 residues.

This chain uses TRBV30 with TRBJ1-1, with D possibly TRBD1 on 5 matching bases. The V end was cut by 1 base, the J end by 11 bases, with 14 bases between. Germline V CDR1 and CDR2: GTSNPN, SVGIG (reference sequence). This CDR3 comprises 12 residues. This CDR3 is CAWSGKGRAAFF. The CDR3 coding sequence is TGTGCCTGGAGTGGGAAAGGCAGGGCTGCTTTCTTT.

A few counts support this clone. The rearrangement links TRBV5-1 to TRBJ2-7, with D perhaps TRBD1 (5 bases). From germline, CDR1 is SGHRS and CDR2 YFSETQ. The CDR3 is 14 residues long. Trimming shortened V by 0 bases and J by 5 bases, and 12 bases separated the two germline ends. The CDR3 protein is CASSLGIQGDEQYF. In nucleotides, the CDR3 is TGCGCCAGCAGCTTGGGAATTCAGGGCGACGAGCAGTACTTC.

The chain uses TRBV18 and TRBJ2-5; the D is unclear. This CDR3 has 13 residues. Per germline, CDR1 KGHSH and CDR2 LQKENI. V was pared by 4 bases and J by 2 bases, with 8 bases between. The CDR3 DNA reads as TGTGCCAGCTCACGTGGAGTTCAAGAGACCCAGTACTTC. Protein product: CASSRGVQETQYF.

The chain uses TRBV6-5 and TRBJ1-2; 8 positions match TRBD1. Unmatched junction bases numbered 3, after V lost 5 bases and J lost 4 bases. The length of the CDR3 is 13 residues. Germline lookup yields CDR1 MNHEY and CDR2 SVGAGI. This CDR3 reads CASSPRGLYGYTF. The CDR3 bases are TGTGCCAGCAGTCCCAGGGGGCTCTATGGCTACACCTTC.

The chain is built from TRBV30 and TRBJ2-3, with TRBD2 matching over 11 bases. Trimming at V came to 0 bases and at J to 4 bases, leaving 18 bases not matched to a gene. The germline gives CDR1 GTSNPN, CDR2 SVGIG (reference sequence). The length of the CDR3 is 20 residues. CDR3: CAWSVRRLAGGRSRADTQYF. The CDR3 nucleotides are TGTGCCTGGAGTGTACGAAGGCTAGCGGGAGGAAGGTCCAGGGCAGATACGCAGTATTTT.

The chain uses TRBV10-3 and TRBJ1-1; tentative D call: TRBD1 (6 bases). The germline V and J ends were trimmed by 4 bases and 3 bases, with 12 bases remaining between them. The CDR3 consists of 14 residues. Germline lookup yields CDR1 ENHRY and CDR2 SYGVKD. CDR3 loop: CAISARGQDTEAFF. CDR3 DNA sequence: TGTGCCATCAGTGCCCGGGGGCAGGACACTGAAGCTTTCTTT.

This clone has just one count. The rearrangement uses TRBV28 and TRBJ1-5; D remains unclear. The CDR3 is 12 residues long. The germline V gene encodes CDR1 MDHEN and CDR2 SYDVKM. The V end lost 6 bases, the J end lost 10 bases, and 13 bases lay between the germline ends. CDR3: CASSSRAGPQHF. The CDR3 coding sequence is TGTGCCAGCAGCTCGAGGGCCGGCCCCCAGCATTTT.

The V and J genes are TRBV7-2 and TRBJ1-1, with D tentatively TRBD1 (6 bases). Germline loops: CDR1 SGHTA, CDR2 FQGNSA. Between the trimmed V and J ends, which lost 5 bases and 10 bases, there was a span of 17 bases. The CDR3 totals 13 residues. The CDR3 loop reads CASSPGLGGPAFF. The DNA for the CDR3 is TGTGCCAGCAGCCCGGGCCTGGGGGGCCCAGCTTTCTTT.

This chain uses TRBV6-1 with TRBJ2-5; no clear D. The CDR3 totals 13 residues. Trimming left V 4 bases short and J 4 bases short, with 10 bases between. Germline-derived CDR1 and CDR2 are MNHNS and SASEGT. The CDR3 nucleotides are TGTGCCAGCAGTGGACGGGCCGGAGAGACCCAGTACTTC. Translating gives CASSGRAGETQYF.

This clone has just one count. The V call is TRBV19, the J call TRBJ2-4; tentatively, D is TRBD2 (6 bases). The V gene's germline CDR1 is LNHDA and CDR2 SQIVND (reference sequence). With 5 bases removed from V and 9 bases from J, the gap between germline ends came to 17 bases. The CDR3 extends over 14 amino acids. The CDR3 sequence is CASSQTPQAGIQYF. As DNA, the CDR3 is TGTGCCAGTAGTCAGACCCCGCAAGCGGGCATTCAGTACTTC.

About this clone itself: At one end, the junction sequence differs from germline, possibly due to a read error. The chain carries TRBV5-1 and TRBJ2-3, with D possibly being TRBD1 or TRBD2 (5 bases each). Germline CDR1 is SGHRS and CDR2 is YFSETQ. The CDR3 has 16 residues. In DNA, the CDR3 is TGCGCCAGCAGTTTGGCCAGGGTGGGAGGCACAGATACGCAGTATTTT. Its translation: CASSLARVGGTDTQYF.

This clone was counted a single time. The chain has TRBV5-1 and TRBJ1-2; D is unresolved. With 0 bases removed from V and 4 bases from J, the gap between germline ends came to 10 bases. Per the germline V gene, CDR1 is SGHRS and CDR2 is YFSETQ. This CDR3 region has 14 residues. CDR3 in amino acids: CASSLGPGAYGYTF. CDR3 in DNA: TGCGCCAGCAGCTTGGGACCAGGCGCCTATGGCTACACCTTC.

CDR3 amino acids: CASSPNFGSGEQYF. CDR3 bases: TGTGCCAGCTCACCTAACTTCGGGTCGGGAGAGCAGTACTTC. The chain employs TRBV18 and TRBJ2-7, with TRBD2 as a possible D gene (5 bases). This CDR3 region has 14 residues. Trimming removed 3 bases from V and 7 bases from J, with 16 bases in between. Germline V gene sequence: CDR1 KGHSH, CDR2 LQKENI.